The clone carrying this T cell receptor beta chain came up once. Its antigen is undetermined. TCRdb's copy holds only in-frame clones and misses some; the assay was immunoSEQ multiplex PCR. This sample has 350,000 to 550,000 clones; 80% to 90% occur once, and the top ten carry over 2.5%. V lost 2 bases to trimming and J lost 0 bases, with 4 bases between them. This CDR3 is built from 13 residues. Germline V gene data show CDR1 as SGHDT and CDR2 as YYEEEE. Treatment in this sample: roughly 18 received Ad26.COV2.S at low or high dose, single or two shots; several received placebo; per-sample allocation not given. Specimens were obtained on day 63 following the first vaccine or placebo injection. The data stem from a study of Ad26.COV2.S vaccination and SARS-CoV-2 variants. Overall study context: Ad26.COV2.S shots went into the muscle once or twice, 56 days apart.

Study-level points and caveats: Analytic work on TCR breadth and depth might have understated the full extent of total T cell responses.

The sample was peripheral blood, taken in a trial of Ad26.COV2.S vaccine versus placebo. V usage is TRBV5-6 and J usage is TRBJ2-3; no reliable D call. This clonotype was obtained from a person between 18 and 65 years old who received the Ad26.COV2.S COVID-19 vaccine or a placebo. CDR3 sequence reads: CASSFPSTDTQYF. CDR3 nucleotides: TGTGCCAGCAGCTTCCCGAGCACAGATACGCAGTATTTT.